This T cell receptor beta chain was obtained from a study of tumor-infiltrating lymphocytes in primary liver carcinoma. Study summary: The tumors, T1-T3 N0M0 lesions, were about 4.2 to 11 cm across.

DNA and RNA were both co-extracted from around 20-30 mg of bulk tissue that had not been sorted. Each participant had primary liver carcinoma, and surgical resection was the treatment. Every tumor contributed samples taken at five separate regions. Reverse transcription of about 0.5 ug total RNA with a constant-region primer produced TCR beta cDNA. The TCR beta library was amplified through three nested multiplex PCR rounds in a modified ARM-PCR procedure. Use of TRBV1-TRBV30 forward primers with a C-beta reverse primer characterized the first two PCR rounds, which lasted nine to eleven cycles each. One entry per CDR3 protein results from TCRdb running MiXCR on the multiplex PCR reads. Of roughly 100,000 distinct CDR3 sequences listed, roughly 80% are singletons. Germline V CDR1 and CDR2: MGHRA, YSYEKL. CDR3 size: 17 residues. Trimming shortened V by 9 bases and J by 12 bases, and 33 bases separated the two germline ends.

Material: liver tumor tissue from sampling region 3. As for subset: tumor region T3, left-lateral pole. The rearrangement joins TRBV4-1 to TRBJ2-1; the D gene could be TRBD1 or TRBD2 (6 bases each). The sequence derives from a man aged 35-49 years with primary liver carcinoma and hepatitis B virus infection. This CDR3 is CASRREESGQLNSMQFF. CDR3 in DNA: TGCGCCAGTAGGAGGGAGGAATCAGGACAGCTTAATAGCATGCAGTTCTTC.